Sequencing of this TCR beta chain was carried out in a study of blood T cell repertoires in COVID-19. Study at large: From T cells, B-cell-depleted T cells, or PBMCs came the material, which was cDNA or gDNA.

This CDR3 region has 16 residues. The V end lost 1 base, the J end lost 4 bases, and 16 bases lay between the germline ends. CDR1 LGHNA and CDR2 YSLEER come from the germline V gene. TCRdb keeps only in-frame clones here, not all; method: immunoSEQ multiplex PCR. The table has under 95,000 clones, roughly 88% seen once. The specimen sequenced was peripheral blood. The sequence was collected from a human donor in a cohort sampled during active COVID-19. This chain links TRBV4-3 with TRBJ2-5; the D gene is possibly TRBD1 (6 bases). CDR3 region: CASSQVVSQGGETQYF. CDR3 nucleotides: TGCGCCAGCAGCCAAGTTGTCTCACAGGGTGGAGAGACCCAGTACTTC.